Listed here are 12 T cell receptor beta chains from one sample, sequenced in a study of a mutant IDH1 vaccine in newly diagnosed glioma. The repertoire was sequenced with immunoSEQ multiplex PCR; TCRdb's copy has only in-frame clones and lacks some. The profile covers approximately 47,000 clones, with approximately 90% appearing a single time and around 5.7% taken by the ten largest. For these TCRs, the target antigens are not known. Time point reported: week 35, safety follow-up. What each vaccine dose contained was 300 ug of mutant IDH1 20-mer peptide, accompanied by topical imiquimod. The input for sequencing was PBMCs, taken from a glioma patient whose treatment included an IDH1 peptide vaccine. These receptors all come from a woman aged 35 to 49 with glioma.

On this clone: Distinct nucleotide sequences in the sample also encode this CDR3. The chain carries TRBV14 and TRBJ1-1, with a tentative D call TRBD1 (5 bases). The V gene's germline CDR1 is SGHDN and CDR2 FVKESK. Trimming pared 0 bases from V and 1 base from J, leaving 12 bases between. The CDR3 covers 16 residues. CDR3 protein: CASSQDLGQGNTEAFF. CDR3 coding DNA: TGTGCCAGCAGCCAAGATCTCGGGCAGGGGAACACTGAAGCTTTCTTT.

The chain carries TRBV4-1 and TRBJ2-3; D tentatively fits TRBD1 or TRBD2 (5 bases each). The V end lost 0 bases, the J end lost 6 bases, and 19 bases lay between the germline ends. This CDR3 region has 17 residues. The V gene's germline CDR1 is MGHRA and CDR2 YSYEKL. The CDR3 DNA sequence: TGCGCCAGCAGCCAAGATCAGCCTCTAGCAGGGCCGGATACGCAGTATTTT. Amino acid sequence: CASSQDQPLAGPDTQYF.

In its sample, this clone was seen a few times. The chain employs TRBV2 and TRBJ1-2, with TRBD1 as a possible D gene (5 bases). The CDR3 consists of 12 residues. CDR1 is SNHLY and CDR2 is FYNNEI in the germline V gene. V was pared by 3 bases and J by 7 bases, with 9 bases between. CDR3 in amino acids: CASSDPGIGYTF. For the CDR3, the DNA is TGTGCCAGCAGTGACCCAGGGATTGGCTACACCTTC. Combining the CDR3 with reference TRBV2 and TRBJ1-2 gives the whole variable domain EPEVTQTPSHQVTQMGQEVILRCVPISNHLYFYWYRQILGQKVEFLVSFYNNEISEKSEIFDDQFSVERPDGSNFTLKIRSTKLEDSAMYFCASSDPGIGYTFGSGTRLTVV.

V usage is TRBV29-1 and J usage is TRBJ1-1; the match to TRBD1 covers 8 bases. The CDR3 consists of 13 residues. V lost 7 bases and J lost 1; bases outside the gene matches: 5. Germline V gives CDR1 SQVTM, CDR2 ANQGSEA. CDR3 DNA sequence: TGCAGCGGGGACAGGAGAAAGAACACTGAAGCTTTCTTT. Protein product: CSGDRRKNTEAFF. The full variable domain, completed using reference TRBV29-1 and TRBJ1-1, is SAVISQKPSRDICQRGTSLTIQCQVDSQVTMMFWYRQQPGQSLTLIATANQGSEATYESGFVIDKFPISRPNLTFSTLTVSNMSPEDSSIYLCSGDRRKNTEAFFGQGTRLTVV.

The chain carries TRBV10-2 and TRBJ2-1; TRBD2 aligns across 14 bases. V gave up 7 bases and J gave up 6 bases; unmatched junction bases: 2. Germline V gives CDR1 WSHSY, CDR2 SAAADI. This CDR3 region has 14 residues. The CDR3 spells CASIGTSGGNEQFF. The CDR3 DNA follows: TGCGCCAGCATTGGGACTAGCGGGGGCAATGAGCAGTTCTTC.

The rearrangement links TRBV29-1 to TRBJ2-2, with D perhaps matching TRBD1 (5 bases). V shed 4 bases and J shed 0 bases, with 12 bases lying between them. The V gene's germline CDR1 is SQVTM and CDR2 ANQGSEA. The CDR3 runs to 15 residues. The CDR3 reads CSVVFMTANTGELFF. The CDR3 nucleotides read TGCAGCGTTGTCTTTATGACAGCGAACACCGGGGAGCTGTTTTTT.

This sequence joins TRBV7-8 and TRBJ2-3; D possibly corresponds to TRBD1 (6 bases). CDR3 length: 14 residues. V lost 6 bases, J lost 4 bases, and 14 bases lay in between. Per the germline V gene, CDR1 is SGHVS and CDR2 is FQNEAQ. The CDR3 DNA sequence: TGTGCCAGCAGGGGGGCCTTTTCCCCAGATACGCAGTATTTT. Its translation: CASRGAFSPDTQYF.

The gene calls are TRBV18 and TRBJ1-5; no reliable D call. Germline lookup yields CDR1 KGHSH and CDR2 LQKENI. The CDR3 runs to 15 residues. V lost 1 base and J 5 bases, leaving 12 bases between the germline ends. The CDR3 DNA follows: TGTGCCAGCTCACCACTCGGAGGTCGGGATCAGCCCCAGCATTTT. It is translated as CASSPLGGRDQPQHF.

V is TRBV20-1 and J is TRBJ2-1; D is undetermined. The ends were cut back, 5 bases at V and 9 bases at J, with 8 bases in the middle. This CDR3 is 10 amino acids long. Germline V gene sequence: CDR1 DFQATT, CDR2 SNEGSKA (reference sequence). CDR3 nucleotides: TGCAGTGCTGTCATGCGTGAGCAGTTCTTC. Its protein is CSAVMREQFF.

The chain couples TRBV27 to TRBJ2-6; no firm D call. Deletions cut 4 bases from V and 0 bases from J, with 13 bases between. The CDR3 spans 17 residues. Germline V gives CDR1 MNHEY, CDR2 SMNVEV (reference sequence). Here the CDR3 reads CASSYGPASSGANVLTF. The CDR3 DNA follows: TGTGCCAGCAGTTACGGCCCGGCAAGCTCTGGGGCCAACGTCCTGACTTTC.

This clone is deemed medium-sized. The chain carries TRBV6-5 and TRBJ2-7; TRBD1 matches at 10 bases. Germline V gives CDR1 MNHEY, CDR2 SVGAGI. The CDR3 consists of 15 residues. Unmatched junction bases numbered 2, after V lost 0 bases and J lost 3 bases. DNA for the CDR3: TGTGCCAGCAGTTACTCGACAGGGGGCTTCTACGAGCAGTACTTC. Translated, it gives CASSYSTGGFYEQYF.

This clone has just one count. For the CDR3, the DNA is TGTGCCAGCAGCCCCTGGGAGGGGGAATACGAGCAGTACTTC. Protein: CASSPWEGEYEQYF. The chain combines TRBV7-6 with TRBJ2-7; D perhaps matches TRBD2 (7 bases). This CDR3 comprises 14 residues. Germline loops: CDR1 SGHVS, CDR2 FNYEAQ. Trimming left V 5 bases short and J 4 bases short, with 15 bases between.